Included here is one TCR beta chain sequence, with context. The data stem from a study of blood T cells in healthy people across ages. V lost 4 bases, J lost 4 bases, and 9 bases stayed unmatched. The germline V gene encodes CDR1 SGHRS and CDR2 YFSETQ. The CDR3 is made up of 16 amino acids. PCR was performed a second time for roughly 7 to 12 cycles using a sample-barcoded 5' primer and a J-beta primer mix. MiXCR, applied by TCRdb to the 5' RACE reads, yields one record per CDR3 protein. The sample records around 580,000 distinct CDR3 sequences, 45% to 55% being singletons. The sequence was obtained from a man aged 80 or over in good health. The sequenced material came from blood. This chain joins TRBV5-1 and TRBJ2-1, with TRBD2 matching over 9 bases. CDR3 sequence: CASSLLSSGVYNEQFF. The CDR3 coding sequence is TGCGCCAGCAGCCTCCTCTCTAGCGGGGTATACAATGAGCAGTTCTTC. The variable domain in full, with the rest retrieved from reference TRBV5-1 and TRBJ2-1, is KAGVTQTPRYLIKTRGQQVTLSCSPISGHRSVSWYQQTPGQGLQFLFEYFSETQRNKGNFPGRFSGRQFSNSRSEMNVSTLELGDSALYLCASSLLSSGVYNEQFFGPGTRLTVL.